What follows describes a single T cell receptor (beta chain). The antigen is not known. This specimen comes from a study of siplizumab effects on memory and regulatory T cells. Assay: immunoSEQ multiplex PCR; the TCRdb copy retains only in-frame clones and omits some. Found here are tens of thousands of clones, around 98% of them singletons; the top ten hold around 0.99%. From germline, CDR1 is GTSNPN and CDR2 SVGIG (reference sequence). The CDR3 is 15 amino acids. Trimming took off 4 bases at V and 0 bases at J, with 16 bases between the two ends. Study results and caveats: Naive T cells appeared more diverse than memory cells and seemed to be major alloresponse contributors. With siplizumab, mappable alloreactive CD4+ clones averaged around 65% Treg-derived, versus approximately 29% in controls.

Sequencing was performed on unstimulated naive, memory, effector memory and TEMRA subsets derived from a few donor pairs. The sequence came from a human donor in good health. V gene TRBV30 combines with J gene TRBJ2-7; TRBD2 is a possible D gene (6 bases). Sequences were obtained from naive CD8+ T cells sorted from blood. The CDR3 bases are TGTGCCTGGAATGGGGACTCCAAGCCCTCCTACGAGCAGTACTTC. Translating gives CAWNGDSKPSYEQYF.